The 32 T cell receptor beta chains reported below all come from one sample, sequenced in a study of blood T cells in healthy people across ages. Next came a second PCR, run for about 7 to 12 cycles, which used a sample-barcoded 5' primer along with a J-beta primer mix. One entry per CDR3 protein results from TCRdb running MiXCR on the 5' RACE reads. In the table there are around 520,000 distinct CDR3 sequences, about 27% of which are singletons. These sequences were also reported in another study, on T cells of mothers and their children.

The source material was blood. The source of these receptors is a boy aged 2 to 9 in good health.

The CDR3 is CASSPGGESSPLHF. The CDR3 DNA follows: TGTGCCAGCAGCCCCGGGGGGGAAAGTTCACCCCTCCACTTT. This sequence joins TRBV7-9 and TRBJ1-6, with a weak D call TRBD1 (5 bases). The CDR3 runs 14 residues. Germline V gives CDR1 SEHNR, CDR2 FQNEAQ (reference sequence). Trimming shortened V by 5 bases and J by 9 bases, and 14 bases separated the two germline ends. Drawing the rest from reference TRBV7-9 and TRBJ1-6, the complete variable domain is DTGVSQNPRHKITKRGQNVTFRCDPISEHNRLYWYRQTLGQGPEFLTYFQNEAQLEKSRLLSDRFSAERPKGSFSTLEIQRTEQGDSAMYLCASSPGGESSPLHFGNGTRLTVT.

The gene calls are TRBV4-2 and TRBJ2-2; TRBD2 might be the D (7 bases). This CDR3 region has 17 residues. V gave up 1 base and J gave up 0 bases, with 12 bases separating them. Germline V CDR1 and CDR2: LGHNA, YNFKEQ. CDR3 coding DNA: TGTGCCAGCAGCCAAGGGGGGGGCGTCGCGAACACCGGGGAGCTGTTTTTT. Translating gives CASSQGGGVANTGELFF.

J is TRBJ2-5 and V is TRBV7-2; 7 bases are shared with TRBD1. Germline V gene sequence: CDR1 SGHTA, CDR2 FQGNSA. The V gene end was trimmed by 10 bases and the J gene end by 3 bases; junction bases not matched to a gene: 8. The CDR3 length is 13 residues. DNA of the CDR3: TGTGCCACAAGCGGACAGGCTAAAGAGACCCAGTACTTC. This codes for CATSGQAKETQYF. The variable domain in full, completed from reference TRBV7-2 and TRBJ2-5, reads GAGVSQSPSNKVTEKGKDVELRCDPISGHTALYWYRQSLGQGLEFLIYFQGNSAPDKSGLPSDRFSAERTGGSVSTLTIQRTQQEDSAVYLCATSGQAKETQYFGPGTRLLVL.

This chain uses TRBV27 with TRBJ2-5, with D unclear. Matching the DNA end better, TRBJ2-1 makes the J call doubtful. Germline assignment: CDR1 MNHEY and CDR2 SMNVEV (reference sequence). This CDR3 contains 13 residues. The CDR3 region is CASSLLGFNEQFF. The CDR3 DNA is TGTGCCAGCAGTTTATTGGGTTTCAATGAGCAGTTCTTC.

This chain connects TRBV7-9 to TRBJ1-1; 7 bases agree with TRBD1. J was trimmed by 5 bases and V by 0 bases; bases with no gene match: 6. This CDR3 has 15 amino acids. The V gene's germline CDR1 is SEHNR and CDR2 FQNEAQ (reference sequence). CDR3 residues: CASSLAHRGMTEAFF. The CDR3 DNA is TGTGCCAGCAGCTTAGCCCACAGGGGTATGACTGAAGCTTTCTTT.

This clonotype was observed at least ten times. This chain links TRBV12-3 or TRBV12-4 with TRBJ2-2; no definite D call. The CDR3 totals 12 residues. Between the trimmed V and J ends, which lost 1 base and 5 bases, there was a span of 2 bases. In DNA form, the CDR3 reads TGTGCCAGCAGTTTAGAGACCGGGGAGCTGTTTTTT. Its translation is CASSLETGELFF.

V is TRBV5-5 and J is TRBJ2-7; D not certain. Per germline, CDR1 SGHKS and CDR2 YYEKEE (reference sequence). V was pared by 4 bases and J by 6 bases, with 14 bases between. The CDR3 covers 13 residues. DNA for the CDR3: TGTGCCAGCAGCCCCGAAGGGTCCGCCGAGCAGTACTTC. It specifies CASSPEGSAEQYF.

This clonotype was detected a few times. This rearrangement joins TRBV3-1 to TRBJ2-2, with no clear D. This CDR3 is 15 amino acids long. V gave up 5 bases and J gave up 4 bases, with 14 bases separating them. Germline assignment: CDR1 LGHDT and CDR2 YNNKEL (reference sequence). The CDR3 DNA is TGTGCCAGCAGCGAGAAGAGTCTAGGCACCGGGGAGCTGTTTTTT. The encoded protein is CASSEKSLGTGELFF.

V usage is TRBV7-9 and J usage is TRBJ2-1; 10 bases align to TRBD1. There are 16 residues in the CDR3. The J segment lost 12 bases and the V segment lost 5 bases, leaving 16 bases of the junction unmatched. CDR1 and CDR2 (germline): SEHNR, FQNEAQ (reference sequence). CDR3 protein: CASSPRDRGPKVGQFF. CDR3 bases: TGTGCCAGCAGCCCAAGGGACAGGGGTCCCAAAGTGGGGCAGTTCTTC.

This clonotype was detected ten times or more. The V and J genes are TRBV20-1 and TRBJ2-3, with no clear D. Trimming took off 3 bases at V and 0 bases at J, with 16 bases between the two ends. Germline V gene data show CDR1 as DFQATT and CDR2 as SNEGSKA (reference sequence). The CDR3 has 16 residues. The DNA of the CDR3 is TGCAGTGCTAGTTCCCTGTACAGAACTAGCACAGATACGCAGTATTTT. Translated: CSASSLYRTSTDTQYF.

V is TRBV21-1 and J is TRBJ2-1; TRBD2, the D gene given by the table, was not confirmed from the DNA. TRBV21-1 is termed a pseudogene. This CDR3 region has 19 residues. CDR3 coding DNA: TGTGCCAGCAGCAGACTAGCCCCTTGGGGGGAGGGCCCCTACAATGAGCAGTTCTTC. The encoded protein is CASSRLAPWGEGPYNEQFF.

The V and J genes are TRBV7-8 and TRBJ2-1; D unresolved. V gave up 1 base and J gave up 9 bases, with 10 bases separating them. Germline-derived CDR1 and CDR2 are SGHVS and FQNEAQ. The CDR3 spans 13 residues. For the CDR3, the DNA is TGTGCCAGCAGCTTAGTTTGGAACAGTGAGCAGTTCTTC. Translated, it gives CASSLVWNSEQFF.

The chain employs TRBV6-6 and TRBJ2-1; D might be TRBD2 (6 bases). With 2 bases removed from V and 5 bases from J, the gap between germline ends came to 10 bases. Germline-derived CDR1 and CDR2 are MNHNY and SVGAGI (reference sequence). The CDR3 sequence is 14 residues long. The CDR3 nucleotides are TGTGCCAGCAGTTACCTCGGGACTCACAATGAGCAGTTCTTC. Translation: CASSYLGTHNEQFF.

The rearrangement joins TRBV19 to TRBJ1-4, with TRBD1 as a possible D gene (6 bases). The CDR3 extends over 13 amino acids. Trimming took off 5 bases at V and 7 bases at J, with 11 bases between the two ends. The germline gives CDR1 LNHDA, CDR2 SQIVND (reference sequence). The CDR3 here is CASSVDRFEKLFF. The CDR3 region has the DNA TGTGCCAGTAGTGTGGACAGATTTGAAAAACTGTTTTTT.

Only a few counts were recorded for this clonotype. The gene calls are TRBV9 and TRBJ1-1; D unclear. Trimming shortened V by 4 bases and J by 1 base, and 14 bases separated the two germline ends. CDR1 is SGDLS, CDR2 YYNGEE, per germline. CDR3 length equals 15 residues. The CDR3 DNA reads TGTGCCAGCAGCATCCCTCCCCTCAGGAACACTGAAGCTTTCTTT. It translates to CASSIPPLRNTEAFF.

The rearrangement uses TRBV18 and TRBJ2-5; TRBD2 matches 9 bases. The end of the DNA fits TRBJ2-7 better, so the J call may be wrong. The germline gives CDR1 KGHSH, CDR2 LQKENI. There are 15 residues in the CDR3. The CDR3 nucleotides are TGTGCCAGCTCTAAGTTAGCGGGGGATACCTACGAGCAGTACTTC. This codes for CASSKLAGDTYEQYF.

The sample holds one count of this clonotype. This rearrangement joins TRBV19 to TRBJ2-1, with D possibly being TRBD2 (5 bases). The J call is doubtful: the DNA matches TRBJ2-5 better. Looked up from germline, CDR1 is LNHDA and CDR2 is SQIVND (reference sequence). This CDR3 has 14 residues. The CDR3 loop reads CASSPRRAAETQYF. Here the CDR3 DNA reads TGTGCCAGTAGTCCCCGGAGAGCGGCAGAGACCCAGTACTTC.

CDR3 nucleotides: TGTGCCAGCAGCCTAGACCTGATCCAGCAGTTCTTC. This gives the protein CASSLDLIQQFF. The chain uses TRBV9 and TRBJ2-1; D not resolved. Trimming removed 4 bases at V and 11 bases at J, with 13 bases between. CDR1 is SGDLS and CDR2 is YYNGEE in the germline V gene. This CDR3 contains 12 residues.

This clonotype was observed many times. The chain couples TRBV18 to TRBJ2-5; D uncertain. Per the germline V gene, CDR1 is KGHSH and CDR2 is LQKENI. Trimming left V 2 bases short and J 5 bases short, with 15 bases between. This CDR3 contains 15 residues. Here the CDR3 DNA reads TGTGCCAGCTCACCAGCGGCGTTCTCTGGGGAGACCCAGTACTTC. Protein product: CASSPAAFSGETQYF.

The V gene is TRBV6-4, the J gene TRBJ2-3; possibly TRBD2 for D (5 bases). This CDR3 region has 14 residues. Trimming shortened V by 6 bases and J by 4 bases, and 14 bases separated the two germline ends. Germline-derived CDR1 and CDR2 are MRHNA and SNTAGT. The CDR3 nucleotides read TGTGCCAGCAGAGCTTCGAGGGTGGCAGATACGCAGTATTTT. Its protein product is CASRASRVADTQYF.

This clonotype was recorded a few times. The chain couples TRBV29-1 to TRBJ2-5; 7 bases are shared with TRBD1. In germline, CDR1 is SQVTM, CDR2 ANQGSEA. The CDR3 is made up of 13 amino acids. The CDR3 sequence: CGLLQGPGETQYF. The CDR3, as DNA: TGCGGACTCCTACAGGGGCCAGGGGAGACCCAGTACTTC.

The table lists this clonotype with many counts. This rearrangement joins TRBV5-1 to TRBJ1-2, with a possible D match to TRBD1 (6 bases). Germline-derived CDR1 and CDR2 are SGHRS and YFSETQ. Trimming removed 0 bases at V and 3 bases at J, with 6 bases between. CDR3 size: 13 residues. CDR3: CASSLGTDYGYTF. As DNA, the CDR3 is TGCGCCAGCAGCTTGGGGACAGACTATGGCTACACCTTC. Based on the CDR3 plus reference TRBV5-1 and TRBJ1-2, the full variable domain is KAGVTQTPRYLIKTRGQQVTLSCSPISGHRSVSWYQQTPGQGLQFLFEYFSETQRNKGNFPGRFSGRQFSNSRSEMNVSTLELGDSALYLCASSLGTDYGYTFGSGTRLTVV.

This clonotype was counted only a few times. The chain joins TRBV2 to TRBJ1-2; 10 positions agree with TRBD1. V trimming: 6 bases; J trimming: 7 bases; junction bases outside the gene matches: 8. The length of the CDR3 is 14 residues. From germline, CDR1 is SNHLY and CDR2 FYNNEI. CDR3 loop: CASRPDRGLGGYTF. Written as DNA, the CDR3 is TGTGCCAGCAGGCCCGACAGGGGGCTCGGTGGCTACACCTTC.

This chain joins TRBV20-1 and TRBJ1-4, with 7 bases that match TRBD1. The CDR3 consists of 11 residues. The V segment lost 4 bases and the J segment 7 bases; nucleotides outside the gene matches: 0. CDR1 and CDR2 from the germline V gene are DFQATT and SNEGSKA (reference sequence). The CDR3: CSANRGEKLFF. The CDR3 DNA is TGCAGTGCTAACAGGGGTGAAAAACTGTTTTTT.

This clonotype showed up just a few times. The CDR3 is CASWRTDSNQPQHF. CDR3 nucleotides: TGTGCCAGCTGGAGGACAGATAGCAATCAGCCCCAGCATTTT. The V gene is TRBV6-1, the J gene TRBJ1-5; weak D call: TRBD1 (6 bases). This CDR3 has 14 amino acids. The germline V gene encodes CDR1 MNHNS and CDR2 SASEGT. With 8 bases removed from V and 0 bases from J, the gap between germline ends came to 11 bases.

This clonotype was detected only a few times. The chain carries TRBV6-2 or TRBV6-3 and TRBJ1-5; a weak D match, TRBD1 (5 bases). In germline, CDR1 is MNHEY, CDR2 SVGEGT. The germline V and J ends were trimmed by 1 base and 2 bases, with 21 bases remaining between them. The CDR3 has 19 residues. CDR3 nucleotide sequence: TGTGCCAGCAGTTACTTCCAAAACTCCGGACGGGGACGCAATCAGCCCCAGCATTTT. This sequence encodes CASSYFQNSGRGRNQPQHF.

This CDR3 reads CASSPGQSYYEQFF. In DNA form, the CDR3 reads TGTGCCAGCAGCCCGGGACAGTCTTACTATGAGCAGTTCTTC. The rearrangement joins TRBV7-2 to TRBJ2-5; 7 bases are shared with TRBD1. With the DNA end fitting TRBJ2-1 better, the J assignment may be wrong. Germline loops: CDR1 SGHTA, CDR2 FQGNSA. This CDR3 is 14 amino acids long.

The V call is TRBV2, the J call TRBJ1-1, with 7 bases fitting TRBD1. Trimming removed 6 bases from V and 1 base from J; junction bases left unmatched: 14. Germline lookup yields CDR1 SNHLY and CDR2 FYNNEI. The CDR3 length is 17 residues. The CDR3 DNA reads TGTGCCAGCAGAAAACCGACAGGGAGAACGCAGAACACTGAAGCTTTCTTT. Translation: CASRKPTGRTQNTEAFF.

This clonotype has at least ten counts. The CDR3 sequence: CASSAGTGGADTQYF. CDR3 in DNA: TGCGCCAGCAGTGCCGGGACAGGGGGCGCAGATACGCAGTATTTT. V is TRBV10-1 and J is TRBJ2-3, with 12 bases fitting TRBD1. The J segment lost 4 bases and the V segment lost 4 bases, leaving 3 bases of the junction unmatched. The CDR3 contains 15 residues. Germline lookup yields CDR1 WNHNN and CDR2 SYGVQD (reference sequence).

Notes on this clonotype: The CDR3 end shows no conserved phenylalanine or tryptophan, and so a read error is likely. The chain has TRBV25-1 and TRBJ2-5; no clear D. The length of the CDR3 is 15 residues. Germline V CDR1 and CDR2: MGHDK, SYGVNS. V lost 0 bases to trimming and J lost 1 base, with 9 bases between them. The CDR3 loop reads CASSEYGRPQETQYL. For the CDR3, the DNA is TGTGCCAGCAGTGAATACGGCAGGCCCCAAGAGACCCAGTACCTC.

The chain combines TRBV7-3 with TRBJ1-2; D not certain. CDR1 and CDR2 (germline): SGHTA, FQGTGA. V lost 3 bases and J 2 bases, leaving 10 bases between the germline ends. The length of the CDR3 is 14 residues. CDR3: CASSFRDSNYGYTF. The CDR3 DNA sequence: TGTGCCAGCAGCTTTCGAGACTCCAACTATGGCTACACCTTC.

The chain links TRBV12-3 or TRBV12-4 to TRBJ2-6; the match to TRBD1 covers 10 bases. The CDR3 is made up of 17 amino acids. The J segment lost 2 bases and the V segment lost 6 bases, leaving 7 bases of the junction unmatched. The CDR3 bases are TGTGCCAGCAGGGGGGACAGGGGCACTGCTGGGGCCAACGTCCTGACTTTC. This sequence encodes CASRGDRGTAGANVLTF.